This T cell receptor beta chain was observed in a study of blood T cell repertoires in COVID-19. The data were produced by immunoSEQ multiplex PCR, yet TCRdb's version contains in-frame clones alone and is incomplete. The data hold just over 200,000 clones, with about three quarters observed a single time. From germline, CDR1 is SGHTA and CDR2 FQGNSA. The CDR3 covers 16 residues. The V end lost 5 bases, the J end lost 0 bases, and 15 bases lay between the germline ends. The source material was peripheral blood. The chain recombines TRBV7-2 with TRBJ2-3; D may be TRBD1 (5 bases). This clonotype was obtained from a woman in her 70s with acute or convalescent COVID-19. This CDR3 reads CASSLRRTTSTDTQYF. Written as DNA, the CDR3 is TGTGCCAGCAGCCTTCGACGGACAACTAGCACAGATACGCAGTATTTT.